The following is a TCR beta chain sequence with its context. Its binding antigen is unknown. The cohort consisted of 600 or so healthy bone marrow donors. Cohort members were all nominally healthy when sampled, although unrecorded immune exposures were likely present. The donor tested CMV seronegative and was one of the 352 seronegative cohort members. Every donor gave a peripheral blood sample, and the peripheral blood mononuclear cells from that sample were used for TCR beta sequencing. Genomic DNA extraction from the blood cell samples was performed with the Qiagen DNeasy Blood Extraction Kit. This entry is derived from a study of cytomegalovirus exposure and HLA in healthy donors (TCRdb year 2017). Background for the entire study: In an earlier analysis of 587 of the donors, 276 Gb of sequence data and about 110 million unique TCR beta sequences from about 180 million T cells were reported. An earlier analysis of 587 of the donors used high-throughput TCR beta sequencing to judge whether each TCR beta V gene segment behaved as functional or pseudogenic. Every repertoire in the discovery cohort had been generated on one and the same sequencing platform. To study patterns of TCR occurrence, a later analysis re-analyzed previously published TCR beta repertoires from 666 donors and added high-resolution HLA genotyping. A separate validation cohort of 100 to 150 different subjects was used in addition to the approximately 700-subject first cohort. An early release covering roughly 580 HLA-typed donors comprised approximately 290 gigabases of sequencing data and around 85 million unique TCR sequences. The study combined high-throughput TCR immunosequencing, statistical association of individual TCRs with disease status, and machine learning to predict cytomegalovirus infection status. Typing coverage differed by locus: A, B, C, DRB1 and DQB1 were typed in about 629-640 donors, DQA1 in around 500, DPA1 in around 610, and DPB1 in just under 480. Roughly 5 DR-DQ haplotypes were handled as single units for association and clustering because linkage in the cohort was strong. Both class I and class II loci were covered by HLA typing, at four-digit resolution. Rather than drawing on any new phenotypic data, the later analysis identified candidate immune exposures from TCR beta sequences and the way those sequences occurred across donors. Genome-wide SNP genotypes for about 55% of the roughly 670 donors were used in a later genetic analysis, which treated that subset as a discovery cohort. Using immunosequencing, the study profiled T cell repertoires from around 680 subjects and related those repertoires to cytomegalovirus serostatus. Among the approximately 400 genotyped donors, approximately 81% belonged to the genetic ancestry cluster associated with self-reported Caucasian donors. Across about 380 genotyped donors of the cohort, an average of about 250,000 unique TCR beta nucleotide sequences per donor were sequenced, and roughly a sixth of those sequences were non-productive. The aim of the study was to test whether cataloging public T cell receptors could identify signatures of past pathogen exposure. Alongside the repertoire data, information on donor age, sex, ethnicity and CMV serostatus was compiled.

Libraries were made using the immunoSEQ multiplex PCR assay. A mixture of 60 forward primers for TCR Vbeta segments and 13 reverse primers for TCR Jbeta segments was used in the multiplex PCR. The CDR3 region of rearranged TCR beta genes was amplified from genomic DNA with a multiplex PCR assay. The amplified TCR beta libraries were sequenced on the Illumina HiSeq System as 87-base-pair reads. Processing in the source paper ran as follows. In a later analysis, roughly 80 million unique TCR beta chains were counted across the 500 to 850 repertoires, and roughly 11 million of these chains were shared by at least two donors. To remove PCR and sequencing errors, raw reads were error-corrected and collapsed into unique sequences using a nearest-neighbor algorithm that merged closely related sequences. To assign V, D and J gene segments, CDR3 sequences were aligned to IMGT reference sequences. Each retained sequence needed at least a six-nucleotide match to both a V gene segment and a J gene segment. Rearrangements were called productive when the CDR3 lacked stop codons and stayed in frame with V and J; all others were non-productive. Following IMGT convention, CDR3 was defined as the stretch from the second conserved V-encoded cysteine up to the conserved J-encoded phenylalanine. The earlier analysis of 550 to 650 of the donors excluded any sequence lacking an unambiguous match to a single V gene segment. In an earlier analysis of almost 600 of the donors, a V segment was called functional when productive rearrangements were above 56.7%, and segregating when the standard deviation between donors exceeded 5%. A statistical classification framework was developed to diagnose cytomegalovirus status using the catalog of TCR beta chain sequences. In a later analysis, TCR nucleotide sequences were compared against IMGT/GENE-DB human TR gene sequences so that V and J genes could be assigned. Using the TCRdist pipeline, a later analysis assigned CDR3 sequences along with most-parsimonious VDJ recombination scenarios. In a later analysis, each TCR beta chain was defined by its CDR3 amino acid sequence together with its V-gene family, and reads lacking a unique V-gene family were excluded. A later analysis removed 550 to 650 highly shared, low-generation-probability nucleotide sequences to deal with suspected cross-contamination and a sequencing artifact. In a later analysis, a clonal expansion index was calculated for each public chain from normalized within-repertoire ranks of inferred template counts. In a later analysis, generation probabilities were computed using a VDJ recombination model fitted to out-of-frame rearrangements, and the results were checked against IGoR. In a later analysis, hypergeometric tests were used to score TCR-TCR, TCR-HLA and TCR-CMV co-occurrence, with a repertoire-size bias correction applied to TCR pairs. False discovery rates were estimated in a later analysis by permuting HLA or CMV assignments 20 times. A later analysis grouped co-occurring TCRs with DBSCAN, adding TCRdist sequence similarity when clustering within HLA-allele-positive subsets. Repertoires with fewer than 30,000 or more than 120,000 public chains were left out of co-occurrence clustering, as were about 5 repertoires with anomalous nucleotide sharing. TCRdb limited this immuneACCESS table to in-frame rearrangements with V and J called. A share of clones is missing; checked studies link under half to unresolved V genes, and the rest is unexplained. The V and J calls and clone size come from that table; D and trimming were worked out from the DNA. The table kept for this sample lists 70,000 or so clones. Approximately 5.4% of the sample is taken by the ten largest.

What the work shows at the level of the full study, not this receptor alone: Linkage disequilibrium might explain the correlated functional status among segregating V segments, but an unknown experimental factor could not be ruled out. A further reported finding was that TCR beta sequences accurately predicted the HLA-A and HLA-B alleles for most subjects in the first cohort. A cluster of highly shared sequence variants was judged likely to represent a technical artifact of the sequencing pipeline. The classifier was reported to diagnose cytomegalovirus status with high specificity and sensitivity in both the original cohort and the validation cohort. Three of the identified cytomegalovirus-associated TCR beta chains were confirmed in vitro to be specific for cytomegalovirus antigens. Several of the top co-occurrence clusters appeared to be linked to parvovirus B19, influenza, CMV and Epstein-Barr virus, according to a later analysis. Assigning TCR associations to individual alleles was difficult when HLA alleles, especially DR and DQ, strongly co-occurred. Across donors, most TCR sequences were observed very rarely, whereas some public TCRs were present in many individuals. In the study, 164 TCR beta chains were listed as associated with cytomegalovirus. It was suggested by the authors that the approach could potentially be generalized to other disease states and immunological phenotypes. A later analysis associated roughly 17,000 TCR beta sequences with specific HLA alleles at a false discovery rate of 0.05. According to a later analysis, most CMV-associated TCR beta chains appeared to be HLA-restricted, and the HLA associations seemed to be driven largely by CMV exposure. According to a later analysis, TCR association rates differed among HLA loci, with DRB1 alleles showing the most associated TCRs and HLA-C alleles showing the fewest. For the cohort, immune exposure information was limited to CMV serostatus. In a later genetic analysis, a missense DCLRE1C variant was associated with V-gene and J-gene trimming of TCR beta chains, and the association was replicated in an independent cohort. Roughly uniform sequencing depth across donors was assumed in presence/absence analyses, although this assumption may not hold. In a later analysis, HLA-associated TCR beta chains showed more clonal expansion and lower generation probabilities than non-associated chains that were equally common. A later genetic analysis reported fewer N-insertions in productive TCRs among donors in an Asian-associated ancestry cluster than the roughly 690-donor mean. In an earlier analysis of more than 500 of the donors, most TCR beta V segments appeared in productive rearrangements about 90% or about 30% of the time, broadly matching IMGT annotations. Because counts were too low, about 15 rarely observed V segments, including chromosome 9 orphons, were left out of the earlier analysis of about 620 of the donors. Only TCR beta chains were sequenced in this cohort, and the absence of alpha or paired-chain data limited detectable features. Because HLA typing was unavailable for some donors at each locus, only the typed subset was used in association tests.

The sequencing sample was made of PBMCs. The TCR originated in a man aged 40-49 years in good health and CMV-seronegative.

CDR3 protein: CAWTTSGSPDTQYF. The DNA reads as follows: TGTGCCTGGACCACTAGCGGGAGCCCCGATACGCAGTATTTT. The chain was built from TRBV30 and TRBJ2-3; the junction holds 11 bases that match TRBD2. For this chain, trimming is 4 bases at the V end and 6 bases at the J end, and the number of junction bases without a gene match is 6. Reading from cysteine to phenylalanine, the CDR3 counts 14 amino acids. Here the CDR3 DNA is all that survives: 42 bases in frame from base 1. CDR1 and CDR2 were assigned from the germline V gene (reference sequence) as GTSNPN and SVGIG.